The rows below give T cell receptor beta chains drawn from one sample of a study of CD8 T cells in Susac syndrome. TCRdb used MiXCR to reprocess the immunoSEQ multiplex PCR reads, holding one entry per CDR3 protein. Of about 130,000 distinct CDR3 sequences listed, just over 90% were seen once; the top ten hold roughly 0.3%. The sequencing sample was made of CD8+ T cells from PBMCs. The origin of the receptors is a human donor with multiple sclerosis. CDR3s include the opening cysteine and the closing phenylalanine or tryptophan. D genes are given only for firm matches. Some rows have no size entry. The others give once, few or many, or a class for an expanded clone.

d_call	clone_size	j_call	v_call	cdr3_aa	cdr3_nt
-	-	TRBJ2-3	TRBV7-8	CASSLVGGAGDTQYF	TGTGCCAGCAGCTTAGTCGGGGGCGCGGGAGATACGCAGTATTTT
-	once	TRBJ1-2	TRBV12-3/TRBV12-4	CASRGATGWLGYTF	TGTGCCAGCAGGGGCGCCACAGGGTGGCTTGGCTACACCTTC
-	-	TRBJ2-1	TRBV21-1	CASTDPTGNEQFF	TGTGCCAGCACCGACCCGACAGGGAATGAGCAGTTCTTC
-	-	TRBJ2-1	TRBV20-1	CSARELLTSNEQFF	TGCAGTGCTAGAGAGCTCCTTACGTCCAACGAGCAGTTCTTC
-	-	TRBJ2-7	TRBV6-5	CASSYRPLPWFNEQYF	TGTGCCAGCAGTTACCGGCCGCTCCCCTGGTTTAACGAGCAGTACTTC
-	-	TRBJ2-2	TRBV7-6	CASSLASMVTPDTGELFF	TGTGCCAGCAGCTTAGCGAGTATGGTAACACCTGACACCGGGGAGCTGTTTTTT
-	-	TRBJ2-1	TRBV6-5	CASTSRETGYNEQFF	TGTGCCAGCACTTCACGGGAGACGGGGTACAATGAGCAGTTCTTC
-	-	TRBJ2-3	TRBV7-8	CASSSGAQFDTQYF	TGTGCCAGCAGCTCCGGGGCTCAATTCGATACGCAGTATTTT
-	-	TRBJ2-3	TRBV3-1	CASSRLVGGGLSDTQYF	TGTGCCAGCAGCCGCTTGGTGGGGGGGGGCCTCTCAGATACGCAGTATTTT
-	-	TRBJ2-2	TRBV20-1	CSAREETGRAGELFF	TGCAGTGCTAGAGAGGAAACGGGGCGGGCCGGGGAGCTGTTTTTT
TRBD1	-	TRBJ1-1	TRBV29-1	CSVGGDRVSVRVNTEAFF	TGCAGCGTCGGTGGGGACAGGGTGTCTGTGAGGGTCAACACTGAAGCTTTCTTT
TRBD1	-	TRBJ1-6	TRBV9	CASSVYGDRGSPLHF	TGTGCCAGCAGCGTATATGGGGACAGGGGTTCACCCCTCCACTTT
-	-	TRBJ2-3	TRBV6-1	CASSEFGTDTQYF	TGTGCCAGCAGTGAATTTGGCACAGATACGCAGTATTTT
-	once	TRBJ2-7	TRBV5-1	CASSLGQGQVYEQYF	TGCGCCAGCAGCTTGGGCCAGGGGCAGGTCTACGAGCAGTACTTC
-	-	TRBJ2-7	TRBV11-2	CASSLFSILYEQYF	TGTGCCAGCAGCTTATTTTCAATCCTTTACGAGCAGTACTTC
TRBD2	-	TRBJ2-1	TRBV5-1	CASTVGGLAGDGNEQFF	TGCGCCAGCACCGTCGGAGGACTAGCGGGAGATGGTAATGAGCAGTTCTTC
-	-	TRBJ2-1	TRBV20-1	CSAPEGGRSEQFF	TGCAGTGCCCCAGAGGGGGGCCGTAGTGAGCAGTTCTTC
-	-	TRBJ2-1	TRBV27	CASSFEGRSYNEQFF	TGTGCCAGCAGTTTCGAGGGCAGATCCTACAATGAGCAGTTCTTC
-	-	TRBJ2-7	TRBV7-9	CASSFTGNEQYF	TGTGCCAGCAGCTTTACAGGAAACGAGCAGTACTTC
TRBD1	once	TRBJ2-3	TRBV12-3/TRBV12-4	CASRPMGTGIPDTQYF	TGTGCCAGCAGGCCAATGGGGACAGGGATTCCAGATACGCAGTATTTT
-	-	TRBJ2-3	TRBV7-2	CASSLAWVGNERWDTQYF	TGTGCCAGCAGCTTAGCATGGGTTGGGAACGAGAGGTGGGATACGCAGTATTTT
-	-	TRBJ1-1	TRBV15	CATSRPEVARTEAFF	TGTGCCACCAGCAGGCCCGAGGTGGCTAGAACTGAAGCTTTCTTT
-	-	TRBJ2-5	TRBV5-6	CASSWGLETQYF	TGTGCCAGCAGCTGGGGCTTAGAGACCCAGTACTTC
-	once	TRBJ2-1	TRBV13	CASSPRRQSSYNEQFF	TGTGCCAGCAGCCCTAGGAGACAGAGCTCCTACAATGAGCAGTTCTTC
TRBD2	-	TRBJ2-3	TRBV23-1	CASSRLAGVSTDTQYF	TGCGCCAGCAGCAGACTAGCGGGAGTTAGCACAGATACGCAGTATTTT
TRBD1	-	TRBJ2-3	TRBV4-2	CASSQDPGGESTDTQYF	TGTGCCAGCAGCCAAGATCCAGGGGGCGAAAGCACAGATACGCAGTATTTT
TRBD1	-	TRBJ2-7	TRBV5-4	CASRTGGAYEQYF	TGTGCCAGCCGGACAGGGGGCGCGTACGAGCAGTACTTC